This T cell receptor beta chain was identified in a study of T-cell memory formation after mild COVID-19. The study's findings and limits: Clones that contracted from day 15 to 85 were balanced CD4/CD8, while later expanders leaned CD4+.

Details on this clonotype: Antigen: not known.

TCRdb re-called the 5' RACE reads with MiXCR, one entry per CDR3 protein. The repertoire holds about 430,000 distinct CDR3 sequences, 20% to 25% seen once, with roughly 8.9% in the top ten. Deletions cut 5 bases from V and 6 bases from J, with 10 bases between. The CDR3 sequence is 12 residues long. Germline V gene sequence: CDR1 DFQATT, CDR2 SNEGSKA (reference sequence). The chain couples TRBV20-1 to TRBJ2-2, with D unclear. The sequenced material came from PBMCs or a T cell subset sorted from them (not recorded which). This TCR was sampled from an adult woman who had mild COVID-19 (a few samples of this study predate the infection). Cell type and time point are not known. This chain's CDR3 is CSAPKGSGELFF. The CDR3 region has the DNA TGCAGTGCTCCCAAGGGCTCCGGGGAGCTGTTTTTT.